The clone carrying this T cell receptor (beta chain) was observed a handful of times. The antigen remains undetermined. This specimen belongs to a study of T cells after yellow fever vaccination. Notes on the study in general: When the response was secondary, it was weaker but reached its peak faster, day 5 versus 15.

Trimming took 1 base from V and 8 from J, leaving 5 bases between them. Germline V CDR1 and CDR2: KGHSH, LQKENI. This CDR3 region has 11 residues. 5'RACE template switching added a universal primer site and UMIs to TCR cDNA. TCRdb redid the calling of the 5' RACE reads with MiXCR, one entry per CDR3 protein. The profile shows about 580,000 distinct CDR3 sequences, around 17% of them singletons. The clonotype comes from a man between 18 and 29 years old who received the YFV17D yellow fever vaccine. The gene calls are TRBV18 and TRBJ1-2; D gene ambiguous. Source: PBMCs, taken about 5 days after the first yellow fever vaccination. CDR3 sequence: CASSPQGGYTF. The CDR3 DNA sequence: TGTGCCAGCTCACCACAGGGAGGCTACACCTTC.